This entry lists 15 T cell receptor beta chains sequenced from one sample in a study of blood T cell repertoires in COVID-19. The repertoire was sequenced with immunoSEQ multiplex PCR; TCRdb's copy has only in-frame clones and lacks some. The sample consists of under 150,000 clones, more than 85% of them appearing once. Sequencing was performed on peripheral blood. Receptors were obtained from a man aged 45-60 years with active or convalescent COVID-19.

This clone was picked up one time. The chain has TRBV5-1 and TRBJ2-7; TRBD2 might be the D (5 bases). CDR1 and CDR2 (germline): SGHRS, YFSETQ. The CDR3 runs to 13 residues. V was trimmed by 0 bases and J by 3 bases, leaving 7 bases between them. CDR3 nucleotides: TGCGCCAGCAGCTTGGCTAGCAGCTACGAGCAGTACTTC. Encoded protein: CASSLASSYEQYF.

This chain joins TRBV24-1 and TRBJ2-3; 7 bases are shared with TRBD1. The CDR3 consists of 16 residues. The V segment lost 2 bases and the J segment 2 bases; nucleotides outside the gene matches: 6. CDR1 and CDR2 (germline): KGHDR, SFDVKD. The CDR3 bases are TGTGCCACCAGTGATTCTAGGGGGCTATACACAGATACGCAGTATTTT. This sequence encodes CATSDSRGLYTDTQYF.

The V and J genes are TRBV5-6 and TRBJ1-5; TRBD1 might be the D (5 bases). Germline V gene sequence: CDR1 SGHDT, CDR2 YYEEEE. V lost 4 bases to trimming and J lost 2 bases, with 10 bases between them. The length of the CDR3 is 14 residues. CDR3 region: CASSTQVGNQPQHF. In nucleotides, the CDR3 is TGTGCCAGCAGCACACAGGTGGGCAATCAGCCCCAGCATTTT.

The chain links TRBV7-2 to TRBJ1-4; TRBD1 aligns across 8 bases. J was trimmed by 8 bases and V by 5 bases; bases with no gene match: 7. CDR3 size: 14 residues. Looked up from germline, CDR1 is SGHTA and CDR2 is FQGNSA. The CDR3 loop is CASSLTGVGEKLFF. The CDR3 region has the DNA TGTGCCAGCAGCCTGACAGGGGTCGGGGAAAAACTGTTTTTT.

J is TRBJ2-5 and V is TRBV7-8; D unresolved. The CDR3 runs to 11 residues. Germline CDR1 SGHVS, CDR2 FQNEAQ. V lost 5 bases and J 3 bases, leaving 4 bases between the germline ends. CDR3: CASSLKETQYF. The CDR3 nucleotides read TGTGCCAGCAGCCTCAAAGAGACCCAGTACTTC.

The V gene is TRBV3-1 (or the pseudogene TRBV3-2), the J gene TRBJ1-4; D uncertain. The germline CDR1 and CDR2 sequences are LGHDT and YNNKEL (reference sequence). The CDR3 has 14 residues. Trimming removed 4 bases from V and 5 bases from J, with 11 bases in between. The CDR3 sequence: CASSPRFENEKLFF. CDR3 nucleotide sequence: TGTGCCAGCAGCCCCAGGTTCGAAAATGAAAAACTGTTTTTT.

The chain has TRBV12-5 and TRBJ1-1; TRBD1 agrees at 10 bases. Unmatched junction bases numbered 15, after V lost 4 bases and J lost 4 bases. This CDR3 comprises 18 residues. CDR1 and CDR2 (germline): LGHNT, FRNRAP. This CDR3 reads CASGYLGGTGVVVTEAFF. Here the CDR3 DNA reads TGTGCTAGTGGTTACCTGGGGGGGACAGGGGTTGTGGTCACTGAAGCTTTCTTT.

The V call is TRBV11-2, the J call TRBJ1-1, with 11 bases fitting TRBD1. CDR3 length: 13 amino acids. Germline CDR1 SGHAT, CDR2 FQNNGV. Trimming took 7 bases from V and 7 from J; bases not matched to a gene: 5. CDR3 region: CASTGQGVGEAFF. The CDR3 region has the DNA TGTGCCAGCACGGGACAGGGGGTGGGTGAAGCTTTCTTT. Full variable domain (remainder filled in from reference TRBV11-2 and TRBJ1-1): EAGVAQSPRYKIIEKRQSVAFWCNPISGHATLYWYQQILGQGPKLLIQFQNNGVVDDSQLPKDRFSAERLKGVDSTLKIQPAKLEDSAVYLCASTGQGVGEAFFGQGTRLTVV.

The V gene is TRBV5-1, the J gene TRBJ2-1, with 10 bases aligning to TRBD2. V gave up 2 bases and J gave up 4 bases; unmatched junction bases: 6. The CDR3 totals 16 residues. The germline V gene encodes CDR1 SGHRS and CDR2 YFSETQ. The CDR3 sequence is CASSLLAGTTYNEQFF. DNA of the CDR3: TGCGCCAGCAGCTTACTAGCGGGGACTACTTACAATGAGCAGTTCTTC.

This clone was detected once. V gene TRBV5-1 combines with J gene TRBJ2-5, with a tentative D call TRBD2 (5 bases). Germline V gives CDR1 SGHRS, CDR2 YFSETQ. V was clipped by 4 bases and J by 5 bases, with 18 bases between them. The CDR3 is made up of 15 amino acids. The chain's CDR3 is CASSPTGSARETQYF. CDR3 DNA: TGCGCCAGCAGCCCGACGGGTAGCGCCCGTGAGACCCAGTACTTC.

V and J are TRBV7-2 and TRBJ2-1; D is undetermined. CDR1 is SGHTA, CDR2 FQGNSA, per germline. V was shortened by 2 bases and J by 6 bases, with 11 bases between the two germline ends. The CDR3 sequence is 14 residues long. This chain's CDR3 is CASSLSAGSNEQFF. CDR3 bases: TGTGCCAGCAGCTTAAGTGCCGGGTCCAATGAGCAGTTCTTC. The full variable domain, with the rest looked up from reference TRBV7-2 and TRBJ2-1, is GAGVSQSPSNKVTEKGKDVELRCDPISGHTALYWYRQSLGQGLEFLIYFQGNSAPDKSGLPSDRFSAERTGGSVSTLTIQRTQQEDSAVYLCASSLSAGSNEQFFGPGTRLTVL.

V usage is TRBV5-1 and J usage is TRBJ2-3; TRBD1 might be the D (5 bases). CDR3 size: 14 residues. Trimming cost V 2 bases and J 2 bases, with 9 bases left between them. Germline V gene data show CDR1 as SGHRS and CDR2 as YFSETQ. CDR3 sequence: CASSFTGNTDTQYF. The DNA of the CDR3 is TGCGCCAGCAGCTTTACAGGTAACACAGATACGCAGTATTTT. Full variable domain (missing parts from reference TRBV5-1 and TRBJ2-3): KAGVTQTPRYLIKTRGQQVTLSCSPISGHRSVSWYQQTPGQGLQFLFEYFSETQRNKGNFPGRFSGRQFSNSRSEMNVSTLELGDSALYLCASSFTGNTDTQYFGPGTRLTVL.

The chain couples TRBV5-1 to TRBJ1-5; unclear D gene. The CDR3 sequence is 14 residues long. Germline assignment: CDR1 SGHRS and CDR2 YFSETQ. With 0 bases removed from V and 2 bases from J, the gap between germline ends came to 6 bases. The DNA of the CDR3 is TGCGCCAGCAGCTTGGACAGTGGCAATCAGCCCCAGCATTTT. Translating gives CASSLDSGNQPQHF.

The chain is built from TRBV23-1 and TRBJ2-3; 8 bases are shared with TRBD2. TRBV23-1 is sorted into the ORF group, with uncertain function. The CDR3 covers 17 residues. V lost 6 bases and J lost 2; bases outside the gene matches: 13. CDR3 bases: TGCGCCAGCAGACCTCGACTAGCGCACCCGGACACAGATACGCAGTATTTT. It codes for CASRPRLAHPDTDTQYF.

The chain employs TRBV11-2 and TRBJ1-1; a weak D match, TRBD1 (5 bases). The V gene's germline CDR1 is SGHAT and CDR2 FQNNGV. V gave up 2 bases and J gave up 5 bases, with 12 bases separating them. The length of the CDR3 is 14 residues. This CDR3 reads CASSLNGGTTEAFF. The CDR3 coding sequence is TGTGCCAGCAGCTTAAACGGGGGAACGACTGAAGCTTTCTTT.